A selection of T cell receptor beta chains follows, all from one sample in a study of T-cell reconstitution after alpha-beta-depleted transplantation in children. TCRdb ran MiXCR on the PCR reads and lists one entry per CDR3 protein. Of hundreds of thousands of distinct CDR3 sequences in the sample, roughly 15% are singletons; the top ten hold approximately 5%. Sequencing was performed on PBMCs, mostly from graft donor cells, taken 360 days after TCRalphabeta/CD19-depleted stem cell transplant. The receptors come from a male patient younger than 18 who had a stem cell transplant for acute lymphoblastic leukemia, so the T cells may come from the graft donor. CDR3s include the opening cysteine and the closing phenylalanine or tryptophan. The D gene is left open where the match is weak. Clone size is given for some rows only: seen once, a few or many times, or a class if the clone is expanded.

TRBV4-1	.	.	TRBJ2-1	TGCGCCAGCAGCCAAGTTAGAGAGGGAGCGGTGTATGAGCAGTTCTTC	CASSQVREGAVYEQFF
TRBV4-2	.	many	TRBJ2-5	TGTGCCAGCAGCCAAACCCTAACAGGGGGGGGAGAGACCCAGTACTTC	CASSQTLTGGGETQYF
TRBV3-1	TRBD2	few	TRBJ2-3	TGTGCCAGCAGCCCCCGGACTAGCGGGGGTATGGATACGCAGTATTTT	CASSPRTSGGMDTQYF
TRBV4-1	.	few	TRBJ1-1	TGCGCCAGCAGCCAAGTTCGGGTGAACGCTGAAGCTTTCTTT	CASSQVRVNAEAFF
TRBV9	TRBD2	.	TRBJ2-5	TGTGCCAGCAGCGTGCTAGCGGTCCAAGAGACCCAGTACTTC	CASSVLAVQETQYF
TRBV27	.	.	TRBJ1-2	TGTGCCAGCAGTTTGAAGGGGGTCTATGGCTACACCTTC	CASSLKGVYGYTF
TRBV7-3	.	few	TRBJ2-6	TGTGCCAGCAGCTCAGGCATCTCTGGGGCCAACGTCCTGACTTTC	CASSSGISGANVLTF
TRBV5-1	.	.	TRBJ2-7	TGCGCCAGCAGCTTGGCCTCAGGGAGGATCGTCTACGAGCAGTACTTC	CASSLASGRIVYEQYF
TRBV7-3	.	.	TRBJ2-3	TGTGCCAGCAGCTCGTTTGGGGGAAGCACAGATACGCAGTATTTT	CASSSFGGSTDTQYF
TRBV4-1	.	few	TRBJ2-7	TGCGCCAGCAGCCAAGGAATCTTACGTAGGAGCTCCTACGAGCAGTACTTC	CASSQGILRRSSYEQYF
TRBV27	.	.	TRBJ1-5	TGTGCCAGCAGTTTATCAGGGGACAATCAGCCCCAGCATTTT	CASSLSGDNQPQHF
TRBV20-1	.	.	TRBJ1-1	TGCAGTGCTAGAGGGTTTAAGACAAAGAACACTGAAGCTTTCTTT	CSARGFKTKNTEAFF
TRBV6-1	TRBD2	many	TRBJ2-1	TGTGCCAGCAGTGGTCAGGGACTAGCGGGAGGTGATGAGCAGTTCTTC	CASSGQGLAGGDEQFF
TRBV7-9	.	.	TRBJ2-5	TGTGCCAGCAGCCTCCTCGGGGCGCGAGAAGAGACCCAGTACTTC	CASSLLGAREETQYF
TRBV15	.	.	TRBJ2-5	TGTGCCACCAGCAGATTCCGGGGTGAGACCCAGTACTTC	CATSRFRGETQYF
TRBV5-1	.	many	TRBJ2-2	TGCGCCAGCAGCTTCTTGGGGGTATGGAACACCGGGGAGCTGTTTTTT	CASSFLGVWNTGELFF
TRBV4-2	TRBD1	.	TRBJ1-4	TGTGCCAGCACCTCAGCCGGGACAGGCCCGGAAAAACTGTTTTTT	CASTSAGTGPEKLFF
TRBV27	.	few	TRBJ2-3	TGTGCCAGCAGTTTATCTCGCAGGGGCACAGATACGCAGTATTTT	CASSLSRRGTDTQYF
TRBV12-3/TRBV12-4	.	many	TRBJ2-7	TGTGCCAGCAGTTTCGGACTGTACTACGAGCAGTACTTC	CASSFGLYYEQYF
TRBV29-1	.	many	TRBJ2-2	TGCAGCGTTGGTGGCGCGAACACCGGGGAGCTGTTTTTT	CSVGGANTGELFF
TRBV12-5	.	few	TRBJ2-5	TGTGCTAGTGGTAACCTTGGGACGTACACCACCCAAGAGACCCAGTACTTC	CASGNLGTYTTQETQYF
TRBV29-1	TRBD2	many	TRBJ2-1	TGCAGCGTTGAAAGGCCTCTAGCGGGAGGGCGGTTCTTC	CSVERPLAGGRFF
TRBV7-9	.	once	TRBJ2-1	TGTGCCAGCAGCTTAGTGCCGGCTTTCGGTAATGAGCAGTTCTTC	CASSLVPAFGNEQFF
TRBV11-2	.	.	TRBJ2-5	TGTGCCAGCAGCTTAACCTGGGACACCCGGTACCAAGAGACCCAGTACTTC	CASSLTWDTRYQETQYF
TRBV11-2	TRBD2	.	TRBJ2-7	TGTGCCAGCAGCTTAGTCGCCGCCGGGGCTAGCGGGCAGCAGTACTTC	CASSLVAAGASGQQYF
TRBV6-1	.	many	TRBJ2-2	TGTGCCAGCAGGCTAGGACAACCCAAGAACACCGGGGAGCTGTTTTTT	CASRLGQPKNTGELFF
TRBV18	.	once	TRBJ1-4	TGTGCCAGCTCACCAAACCCACCCCAGGGTGAAAAACTGTTTTTT	CASSPNPPQGEKLFF
TRBV4-1	.	.	TRBJ2-7	TGCGCCAGCAGCCCTGGCAGGCTATCCACCTACGAGCAGTACTTC	CASSPGRLSTYEQYF
TRBV5-1	.	.	TRBJ2-1	TGCGCCAGCAGCTTCCGGCCCTCATATATCGATGAGCAGTTCTTC	CASSFRPSYIDEQFF
TRBV20-1	.	.	TRBJ2-7	TGCAGTGCTGAAGGTGGGGCCTACGAGCAGTACTTC	CSAEGGAYEQYF
TRBV20-1	TRBD2	few	TRBJ2-3	TGCAGTGCTACTCATGGACTAGCGTCCGATACGCAGTATTTT	CSATHGLASDTQYF
TRBV20-1	.	.	TRBJ2-1	TGCAGTGCTCGGGACACCTACAATGAGCAGTTCTTC	CSARDTYNEQFF
TRBV15	TRBD1	few	TRBJ1-1	TGTGCCACCAGCAGGGACAGGATGAACACTGAAGCTTTCTTT	CATSRDRMNTEAFF
TRBV3-1	TRBD2	few	TRBJ2-7	TGTGCCAGCAGCCAAAACCTCAAAACCGCGGGACTAGCTAGAGACTTC	CASSQNLKTAGLARDF
TRBV2	.	.	TRBJ2-7	TGTGCCAGCAACTGGGCACTTACCTCCTACGAGCAGTACTTC	CASNWALTSYEQYF
TRBV7-9	TRBD1	many	TRBJ2-7	TGTGCCAGCAGCTTCGGACAGGGGGCTGGAGAGCAGTACTTC	CASSFGQGAGEQYF
TRBV9	.	few	TRBJ2-7	TGTGCCAGCAGCGTTGGTCGGGGCCAGGGCTCCTACGAGCAGTACTTC	CASSVGRGQGSYEQYF
TRBV6-5	.	few	TRBJ2-3	TGTGCCAGCAGTTACTCAGACCCCCCAGATACGCAGTATTTT	CASSYSDPPDTQYF
TRBV12-3/TRBV12-4	.	many	TRBJ2-5	TGTGCCAGCAGTTTTCGAGGGAGTGAGACCCAGTACTTC	CASSFRGSETQYF
TRBV6-4	TRBD1	.	TRBJ2-3	TGTGCCAGCAGTGACGGACAGGGGATCACAGATACGCAGTATTTT	CASSDGQGITDTQYF
TRBV27	.	.	TRBJ2-7	TGTGCCAGCAGTTGGAGTCCTTCCTACGAGCAGTACTTC	CASSWSPSYEQYF
TRBV5-1	.	few	TRBJ1-6	TGCGCCAGCAGCTTGGACGGAATTCCGTCACCCCTCCACTTT	CASSLDGIPSPLHF
TRBV20-1	.	few	TRBJ2-1	TGCAGTGCTAGACAGGGGGGCTATGAGCAGTTCTTC	CSARQGGYEQFF
TRBV12-3/TRBV12-4	.	few	TRBJ2-7	TGTGCCAGCAGGTCGGGGTACTACGAGCAGTACTTC	CASRSGYYEQYF
TRBV5-1	.	many	TRBJ2-1	TGCGCCAGCAGCTTCCCCTTTGATGAGCAGTTCTTC	CASSFPFDEQFF
TRBV20-1	.	.	TRBJ2-1	TGCAGTGCTAGAGATCCGGCTAGAGCCTACAATGAGCAGTTCTTC	CSARDPARAYNEQFF
TRBV27	.	many	TRBJ2-2	TGTGCCAGCAGTTTATCGGGATCGTCGAACACCGGGGAGCTGTTTTTT	CASSLSGSSNTGELFF
TRBV20-1	TRBD2	once	TRBJ2-1	TGCAGTGCTGGAAGGCCGGGACTAGCGTACAATGAGCAGTTCTTC	CSAGRPGLAYNEQFF
TRBV3-1	.	.	TRBJ2-7	TGTGCCAGCAGCCAAGCAGGTCTAAACCCCTACGAGCAGTACTTC	CASSQAGLNPYEQYF
TRBV12-3/TRBV12-4	.	.	TRBJ2-1	TGTGCCAGCAGTTTGTCTGCGGAGCCCTACAATGAGCAGTTCTTC	CASSLSAEPYNEQFF
TRBV12-3/TRBV12-4	.	many	TRBJ2-5	TGTGCCAGCAGCCGGAGGAGCCAGGGCCACGGAGAGACCCAGTACTTC	CASSRRSQGHGETQYF
TRBV10-3	.	.	TRBJ2-7	TGTGCCATCAGAGCGGAGGGCCGGGGCTACGAGCAGTACTTC	CAIRAEGRGYEQYF
TRBV30	TRBD2	few	TRBJ2-1	TGTGCCTGGAGTGTCGGGCGAGCGGGAGCGGCGGAGCAGTTCTTC	CAWSVGRAGAAEQFF
TRBV15	.	few	TRBJ2-7	TGTGCCACCAGCAGAGATGGAGGGAGTCCGTACTTC	CATSRDGGSPYF